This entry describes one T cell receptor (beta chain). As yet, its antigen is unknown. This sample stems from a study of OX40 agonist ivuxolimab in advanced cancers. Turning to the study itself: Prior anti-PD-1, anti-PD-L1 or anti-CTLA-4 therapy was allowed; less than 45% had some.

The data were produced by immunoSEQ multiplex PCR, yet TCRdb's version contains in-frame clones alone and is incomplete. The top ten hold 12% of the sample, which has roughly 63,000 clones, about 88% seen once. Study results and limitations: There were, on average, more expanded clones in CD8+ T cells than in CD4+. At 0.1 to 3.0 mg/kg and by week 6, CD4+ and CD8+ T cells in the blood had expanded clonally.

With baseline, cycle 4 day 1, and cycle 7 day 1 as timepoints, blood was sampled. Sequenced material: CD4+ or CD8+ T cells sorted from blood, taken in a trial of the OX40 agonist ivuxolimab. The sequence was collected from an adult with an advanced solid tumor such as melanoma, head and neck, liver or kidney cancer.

CDR3 residues: CASSLAPSGTYEQYF. The CDR3 region has the DNA TGCGCCAGCAGCTTGGCCCCTAGCGGGACCTACGAGCAGTACTTC. This sequence joins TRBV5-1 and TRBJ2-7; 9 nucleotides match TRBD2. The CDR3 is 15 amino acids. V gave up 0 bases and J gave up 2 bases; unmatched junction bases: 3. Germline CDR1 and CDR2: SGHRS and YFSETQ.